The 25 T cell receptor beta chains given below trace back to one sample, sequenced in a study of patients and donors after allogeneic stem cell transplantation. TCRdb itself ran the RT-PCR reads through MiXCR, one entry per CDR3 protein. The sample consists of about a million distinct CDR3 sequences, approximately 18% of them appearing once. Sequencing was performed on blood, either unsorted or a sorted T cell fraction (not recorded which). Receptor source: a human donor who was either an allogeneic HSCT recipient or a stem cell or donor lymphocyte infusion donor (not recorded which). It is not recorded whose cells these are; they may come from a transplant donor.

This clonotype occurred a few times. The V and J genes are TRBV12-3 or TRBV12-4 and TRBJ1-2; 7 bases match TRBD1. Trimming cost V 3 bases and J 2 bases; bases outside gene matches: 6. This CDR3 is built from 15 residues. The CDR3 reads CASSFKGQRNYGYTF. CDR3 in DNA: TGTGCCAGCAGTTTCAAGGGACAGCGAAACTATGGCTACACCTTC.

This clonotype was seen more than once but under ten times. The V gene is TRBV6-1, the J gene TRBJ2-2; 7 positions agree with TRBD1. Germline V gene sequence: CDR1 MNHNS, CDR2 SASEGT. This CDR3 region has 15 residues. V trimming: 5 bases; J trimming: 6 bases; junction bases outside the gene matches: 9. The CDR3 DNA reads TGTGCCAGCAGTAGTTGGAGACAGGGCTCCGGGGAGCTGTTTTTT. It codes for CASSSWRQGSGELFF.

The rearrangement joins TRBV4-3 to TRBJ2-3; D assignment may be TRBD1 or TRBD2 (7 bases each). CDR3 length equals 16 residues. Per the germline V gene, CDR1 is LGHNA and CDR2 is YSLEER. Trimming took 3 bases from V and 3 from J, leaving 16 bases between them. CDR3 in amino acids: CASSQGGTAGTDTQYF. For the CDR3, the DNA is TGCGCCAGCAGCCAGGGAGGGACAGCAGGTACAGATACGCAGTATTTT.

This clonotype was observed a handful of times. The chain couples TRBV27 to TRBJ2-5; D is possibly TRBD1 (6 bases). The CDR3 sequence is 15 residues long. The germline V gene has CDR1 MNHEY and CDR2 SMNVEV (reference sequence). V lost 6 bases to trimming and J lost 1 base, with 15 bases between them. The CDR3 DNA follows: TGTGCCAGCAGCGGACAGTACTGGGGCCAAGAGACCCAGTACTTC. Translating gives CASSGQYWGQETQYF.

This clonotype was detected only a few times. The junction does not match germline at one end; this may be a read error. The chain employs TRBV29-1 and TRBJ2-7; 8 nucleotides align to TRBD1. CDR1 is SQVTM, CDR2 ANQGSEA, per germline. The CDR3 is 15 amino acids. CDR3 in amino acids: CSVEGGQGTSYGQYF. The CDR3 DNA reads as TGCAGCGTTGAGGGCGGACAGGGCACCTCCTACGGGCAGTACTTC.

This clonotype was found a few times. V usage is TRBV11-3 and J usage is TRBJ2-1, with D perhaps TRBD2 (7 bases). V was clipped by 8 bases and J by 4 bases, with 12 bases between them. This CDR3 region has 13 residues. CDR1 and CDR2 (germline): SGHNT, YENEEA. In nucleotides, the CDR3 is TGTGCCAGCGGAGGGGGGGGGTACAATGAGCAGTTCTTC. Protein: CASGGGGYNEQFF.

A few counts support this clonotype. CDR3 bases: TGTGCCAGCAGCTTCGAGGGTATTGGGGCAGATACGCAGTATTTT. It yields the protein CASSFEGIGADTQYF. This rearrangement joins TRBV9 to TRBJ2-3; possibly TRBD2 for D (5 bases). CDR1 and CDR2 from the germline V gene are SGDLS and YYNGEE. V was pared by 4 bases and J by 4 bases, with 16 bases between. The CDR3 runs 15 residues.

The J gene is TRBJ1-3, the V gene TRBV28; no reliable D call. Trimming shortened V by 3 bases and J by 4 bases, and 10 bases separated the two germline ends. This CDR3 has 14 amino acids. Per germline, CDR1 MDHEN and CDR2 SYDVKM. CDR3: CASSFGIPGNTIYF. CDR3 in DNA: TGTGCCAGCAGTTTCGGAATTCCGGGAAACACCATATATTTT. Variable domain in full (rest from reference TRBV28 and TRBJ1-3): DVKVTQSSRYLVKRTGEKVFLECVQDMDHENMFWYRQDPGLGLRLIYFSYDVKMKEKGDIPEGYSVSREKKERFSLILESASTNQTSMYLCASSFGIPGNTIYFGEGSWLTVV.

V gene TRBV21-1 combines with J gene TRBJ2-4; the table's TRBD1 call for D was not verified on the DNA. TRBV21-1 is noted as a pseudogene. CDR3 length: 14 residues. In nucleotides, the CDR3 is TGTGCCAGCAGCAGTCTGGGACAGGGAGACATTCAGTACTTC. Translated, it gives CASSSLGQGDIQYF.

The chain is built from TRBV12-3 or TRBV12-4 and TRBJ1-1; D is possibly TRBD1 (5 bases). The CDR3 is 13 amino acids. V shed 7 bases and J shed 4 bases, with 13 bases lying between them. The CDR3 region is CASTLLQGTEAFF. The DNA of the CDR3 is TGTGCCAGCACCCTCCTCCAGGGCACTGAAGCTTTCTTT.

The chain recombines TRBV20-1 with TRBJ2-1; 12 positions agree with TRBD2. Germline V gene sequence: CDR1 DFQATT, CDR2 SNEGSKA (reference sequence). The V gene end was trimmed by 3 bases and the J gene end by 15 bases; junction bases not matched to a gene: 9. The CDR3 length is 13 residues. The CDR3 sequence: CSARGLTSGRSFF. The CDR3 DNA reads as TGCAGTGCTAGGGGGTTGACTAGCGGGAGATCGTTCTTC.

This sequence joins TRBV3-1 and TRBJ1-4; D gene unclear. This CDR3 is 16 amino acids long. Germline CDR1 and CDR2: LGHDT and YNNKEL (reference sequence). Trimming cost V 3 bases and J 4 bases, with 15 bases left between them. CDR3 loop: CASSHLGAFGNEKLFF. For the CDR3, the DNA is TGTGCCAGCAGCCATTTAGGAGCCTTCGGTAATGAAAAACTGTTTTTT.

The chain links TRBV7-9 to TRBJ2-1; 13 bases align to TRBD2. The germline V gene has CDR1 SEHNR and CDR2 FQNEAQ (reference sequence). This CDR3 region has 17 residues. V was clipped by 5 bases and J by 8 bases; unmatched bases: 12. CDR3 in amino acids: CASSPPLAGGPWHEQFF. The CDR3 nucleotides read TGTGCCAGCAGCCCTCCACTAGCGGGAGGGCCCTGGCATGAGCAGTTCTTC.

The chain couples TRBV5-1 to TRBJ2-3; TRBD1 matches at 7 bases. This CDR3 has 15 amino acids. Germline CDR1 SGHRS, CDR2 YFSETQ. V shed 4 bases and J 4 bases; nucleotides not matched to a gene: 9. CDR3 sequence reads: CASSTFQGVADTQYF. DNA of the CDR3: TGCGCCAGCAGCACCTTCCAGGGGGTGGCAGATACGCAGTATTTT.

This clonotype was found a few times. The chain is built from TRBV20-1 and TRBJ1-4; 7 positions agree with TRBD1. Germline V gives CDR1 DFQATT, CDR2 SNEGSKA (reference sequence). V gave up 5 bases and J gave up 6 bases; unmatched junction bases: 6. The CDR3 totals 13 residues. The CDR3 region is CSAPTGLDEKLFF. The CDR3 region has the DNA TGCAGTGCTCCGACAGGGTTGGATGAAAAACTGTTTTTT.

This clonotype appeared many times. The chain links TRBV7-9 to TRBJ1-5; 8 bases are a match to TRBD1. The CDR3 has 15 residues. V lost 1 base to trimming and J lost 2 bases; unmatched junction nucleotides: 1. Germline CDR1 is SEHNR and CDR2 is FQNEAQ (reference sequence). CDR3 protein: CASSLVGQGNQPQHF. For the CDR3, the DNA is TGTGCCAGCAGCTTAGTGGGACAGGGCAATCAGCCCCAGCATTTT.

This clonotype was observed many times. The gene calls are TRBV12-3 or TRBV12-4 and TRBJ1-1; possibly TRBD1 for D (5 bases). Trimming removed 7 bases from V and 4 bases from J, with 16 bases in between. CDR3 size: 14 residues. CDR3 sequence: CASNPQVGGTEAFF. The CDR3, as DNA: TGTGCCAGCAACCCACAGGTCGGAGGCACTGAAGCTTTCTTT.

The CDR3 loop is CASSLGPQSSYNEQFF. CDR3 coding DNA: TGTGCCAGCAGCTTAGGACCGCAGAGCTCCTACAATGAGCAGTTCTTC. The chain carries TRBV7-7 and TRBJ2-1; D ambiguous. Germline lookup yields CDR1 SSHAT and CDR2 FNYEAQ (reference sequence). The length of the CDR3 is 16 residues. V was clipped by 1 base and J by 0 bases, with 10 bases between them.

This clonotype was seen a handful of times. This rearrangement joins TRBV5-1 to TRBJ2-5; 11 bases align to TRBD1. This CDR3 has 15 amino acids. J was trimmed by 6 bases and V by 0 bases; bases with no gene match: 4. Germline-derived CDR1 and CDR2 are SGHRS and YFSETQ. CDR3 coding DNA: TGCGCCAGCAGCTTGGCGGACAGGGGGCTGAAGACCCAGTACTTC. Translation gives CASSLADRGLKTQYF.

This clonotype was observed many times. The V and J genes are TRBV12-3 or TRBV12-4 and TRBJ1-1; D gene ambiguous. Trimming stripped 0 bases from V and 1 base from J, with 9 bases between. CDR3 length: 15 amino acids. The CDR3 region has the DNA TGTGCCAGCAGTTTAGCGAAGAACCGGAACACTGAAGCTTTCTTT. Protein sequence: CASSLAKNRNTEAFF.

The CDR3 loop reads CASSSLAGILREETQYF. Here the CDR3 DNA reads TGCGCCAGCAGCTCCCTAGCAGGGATCCTAAGGGAAGAGACCCAGTACTTC. The V gene is TRBV5-1, the J gene TRBJ2-5, with D tentatively TRBD1 or TRBD2 (5 bases each). The CDR3 runs to 17 residues. The V gene's germline CDR1 is SGHRS and CDR2 YFSETQ. With 3 bases removed from V and 3 bases from J, the gap between germline ends came to 21 bases.

The chain carries TRBV29-1 and TRBJ2-2; TRBD1 matches 7 bases. After removal of 5 bases from V and 4 bases from J, the junction contained 10 bases not matched to a gene. CDR1 SQVTM and CDR2 ANQGSEA come from the germline V gene. The CDR3 runs 15 residues. Written as DNA, the CDR3 is TGCAGCGTTAAACAGGGGCCGTGGACCACCGGGGAGCTGTTTTTT. Translation: CSVKQGPWTTGELFF.

CDR3 amino acids: CASSPGQPVNEKLFF. As DNA, the CDR3 is TGTGCCAGCAGCCCAGGACAGCCCGTTAATGAAAAACTGTTTTTT. This sequence joins TRBV14 and TRBJ1-4; the D gene is possibly TRBD1 (6 bases). The germline V and J ends were trimmed by 4 bases and 4 bases, with 13 bases remaining between them. The CDR3 extends over 15 amino acids. Germline-derived CDR1 and CDR2 are SGHDN and FVKESK.

The gene calls are TRBV12-3 or TRBV12-4 and TRBJ1-4; the D is unclear. V lost 4 bases to trimming and J lost 8 bases, with 23 bases between them. The length of the CDR3 is 17 residues. CDR3 in DNA: TGTGCCAGCAGTTCCATACTAGTCGGAGAGGGTAAGGAAAAACTGTTTTTT. Protein product: CASSSILVGEGKEKLFF.

Only a few counts were recorded for this clonotype. The V gene is TRBV20-1, the J gene TRBJ2-7; a possible D gene is TRBD1 (6 bases). V was shortened by 5 bases and J by 0 bases, with 14 bases between the two germline ends. CDR1 is DFQATT and CDR2 is SNEGSKA in the germline V gene (reference sequence). CDR3 size: 14 residues. CDR3 sequence: CSAFSGTSSYEQYF. The CDR3 bases are TGCAGTGCTTTCTCCGGGACAAGCTCCTACGAGCAGTACTTC.